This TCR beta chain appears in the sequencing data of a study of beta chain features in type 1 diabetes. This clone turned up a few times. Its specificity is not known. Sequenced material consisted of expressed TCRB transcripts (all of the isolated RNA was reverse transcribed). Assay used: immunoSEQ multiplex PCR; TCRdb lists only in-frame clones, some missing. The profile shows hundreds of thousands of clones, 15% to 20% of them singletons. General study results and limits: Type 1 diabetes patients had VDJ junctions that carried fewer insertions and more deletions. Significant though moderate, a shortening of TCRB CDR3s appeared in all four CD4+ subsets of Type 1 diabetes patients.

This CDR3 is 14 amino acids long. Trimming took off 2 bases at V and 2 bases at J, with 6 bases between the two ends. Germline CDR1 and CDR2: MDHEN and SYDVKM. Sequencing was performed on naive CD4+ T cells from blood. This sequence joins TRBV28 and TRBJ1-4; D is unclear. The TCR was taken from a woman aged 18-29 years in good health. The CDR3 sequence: CASSLGDTNEKLFF. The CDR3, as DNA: TGTGCCAGCAGTTTAGGCGATACTAATGAAAAACTGTTTTTT. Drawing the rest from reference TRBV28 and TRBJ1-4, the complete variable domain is DVKVTQSSRYLVKRTGEKVFLECVQDMDHENMFWYRQDPGLGLRLIYFSYDVKMKEKGDIPEGYSVSREKKERFSLILESASTNQTSMYLCASSLGDTNEKLFFGSGTQLSVL.